These 14 T cell receptor beta chains share one sample of origin, sequenced in a study of T cell repertoires in cytomegalovirus infection. Their target antigens are unknown. MiXCR, run by TCRdb on the reads, gives a single entry per CDR3 protein. The top ten clones hold 17% of a sample with about 500,000 distinct CDR3 sequences, around 30% of them seen once. The material sequenced was cultured PBMCs, taken from culture after CMV antigen stimulation. The origin of the receptors is a human donor in good health (CMV status not recorded). Some clones in this sample may be carry-over from other donors' samples.

This clonotype showed up many times. The chain combines TRBV12-3 or TRBV12-4 with TRBJ1-6; D remains ambiguous. This CDR3 has 14 amino acids. The V gene lost 5 bases and the J gene lost 4 bases, with 9 bases spanning the gap. The chain's CDR3 is CASSPQAYNSPLHF. CDR3 DNA sequence: TGTGCCAGCAGTCCTCAGGCATATAATTCACCCCTCCACTTT.

CDR3 coding DNA: TGTGCCACCAGCAGAGACAGGCGCTCACCCCTCCACTTT. Translating gives CATSRDRRSPLHF. The rearrangement uses TRBV15 and TRBJ1-6; D is unresolved. The CDR3 extends over 13 amino acids. CDR1 LNHNV and CDR2 YYDKDF come from the germline V gene (reference sequence). V gave up 0 bases and J gave up 10 bases, with 7 bases separating them.

Turning to this clonotype: This may stem from a read error, because a much larger clone lies one nucleotide away. The CDR3 does not end in the conserved phenylalanine or tryptophan, so this is likely a read error. The V and J genes are TRBV19 and TRBJ2-1; 12 positions agree with TRBD2. Germline assignment: CDR1 LNHDA and CDR2 SQIVND (reference sequence). V shed 4 bases, J shed 7 bases, and the junction held 8 bases outside the gene matches. This CDR3 comprises 16 residues. CDR3: CASSKRTSGTRNEQFL. Here the CDR3 DNA reads TGTGCCAGTAGTAAACGGACTAGCGGGACGAGGAATGAGCAGTTCTTA.

This clonotype was counted at least ten times. For the CDR3, the DNA is TGTGCCAGCAGCTTCCTGACTAGCGGAAACACCGGGGAGCTGTTTTTT. Translation: CASSFLTSGNTGELFF. The chain recombines TRBV7-2 with TRBJ2-2; 9 positions match TRBD2. The V segment lost 3 bases and the J segment 2 bases; nucleotides outside the gene matches: 4. CDR1 and CDR2 from the germline V gene are SGHTA and FQGNSA. The CDR3 spans 16 residues. Full variable domain (outside the CDR3, taken from reference TRBV7-2 and TRBJ2-2): GAGVSQSPSNKVTEKGKDVELRCDPISGHTALYWYRQSLGQGLEFLIYFQGNSAPDKSGLPSDRFSAERTGGSVSTLTIQRTQQEDSAVYLCASSFLTSGNTGELFFGEGSRLTVL.

This chain joins TRBV7-9 and TRBJ2-2, with D perhaps TRBD1 (6 bases). The CDR3 extends over 17 amino acids. Germline CDR1 is SEHNR and CDR2 is FQNEAQ (reference sequence). V lost 5 bases and J 0 bases, leaving 16 bases between the germline ends. The chain's CDR3 is CASSPGMTGSNTGELFF. The CDR3 coding sequence is TGTGCCAGCAGCCCTGGTATGACAGGCTCGAACACCGGGGAGCTGTTTTTT.

There are many counts of this clonotype. The chain carries TRBV7-2 and TRBJ2-7; 11 positions agree with TRBD2. After removal of 5 bases from V and 1 base from J, the junction contained 7 bases not matched to a gene. Germline assignment: CDR1 SGHTA and CDR2 FQGNSA. The CDR3 consists of 16 residues. For the CDR3, the DNA is TGTGCCAGCAGCCCTTCGACTAGCGGGGCATCCTACGAGCAGTACTTC. It is translated as CASSPSTSGASYEQYF.

The gene calls are TRBV20-1 and TRBJ2-5; D is uncertain. Per germline, CDR1 DFQATT and CDR2 SNEGSKA (reference sequence). The CDR3 totals 13 residues. Trimming removed 5 bases at V and 4 bases at J, with 14 bases between. CDR3 amino acids: CSAWQRFIETQYF. CDR3 nucleotide sequence: TGCAGTGCTTGGCAACGCTTTATAGAGACCCAGTACTTC.

This chain links TRBV7-3 with TRBJ2-7; 12 nucleotides agree with TRBD2. Germline loops: CDR1 SGHTA, CDR2 FQGTGA. The CDR3 length is 16 residues. V lost 2 bases to trimming and J lost 1 base; unmatched junction nucleotides: 3. CDR3 region: CASSLEGTSGSYEQYF. The DNA of the CDR3 is TGTGCCAGCAGCTTAGAAGGGACTAGCGGGTCCTACGAGCAGTACTTC. Full variable domain (remainder filled in from reference TRBV7-3 and TRBJ2-7): GAGVSQTPSNKVTEKGKYVELRCDPISGHTALYWYRQSLGQGPEFLIYFQGTGAADDSGLPNDRFFAVRPEGSVSTLKIQRTERGDSAVYLCASSLEGTSGSYEQYFGPGTRLTVT.

This clonotype has more than one count but fewer than ten. This chain links TRBV4-1 with TRBJ2-1; D ambiguous. V was pared by 1 base and J by 10 bases, with 14 bases between. From germline, CDR1 is MGHRA and CDR2 YSYEKL. The CDR3 covers 14 residues. The CDR3 DNA reads TGCGCCAGCAGCCAAGCCGCCGAGACACGGGAGCAGTTCTTC. It translates to CASSQAAETREQFF.

The J gene is TRBJ2-1, the V gene TRBV10-3; D may correspond to TRBD1 or TRBD2 (5 bases each). CDR3 length: 15 residues. Trimming stripped 5 bases from V and 8 bases from J, with 19 bases between. Germline assignment: CDR1 ENHRY and CDR2 SYGVKD. The CDR3, as DNA: TGTGCCATCAGTCGCAGGGACCAACAAGGAGATGAGCAGTTCTTC. Translating it yields CAISRRDQQGDEQFF.

The chain employs TRBV7-3 and TRBJ2-3, with D tentatively TRBD1 (5 bases). Trimming pared 6 bases from V and 0 bases from J, leaving 10 bases between. Germline V gene data show CDR1 as SGHTA and CDR2 as FQGTGA. The CDR3 contains 14 residues. The CDR3 coding sequence is TGTGCCAGCAGTTTGACAGCGAGCACAGATACGCAGTATTTT. Amino acids: CASSLTASTDTQYF.

The chain couples TRBV9 to TRBJ2-1; D is possibly TRBD2 (6 bases). V was trimmed by 0 bases and J by 4 bases, leaving 14 bases between them. Germline V lookup: CDR1 SGDLS, CDR2 YYNGEE. The CDR3 loop spans 16 amino acids. CDR3: CASSVGNSGPYNEQFF. In DNA form, the CDR3 reads TGTGCCAGCAGCGTAGGCAATAGCGGTCCTTACAATGAGCAGTTCTTC.

This clonotype was counted many times. The chain recombines TRBV7-2 with TRBJ2-1; a weak D match, TRBD1 (6 bases). CDR1 is SGHTA and CDR2 is FQGNSA in the germline V gene. The ends were cut back, 0 bases at V and 3 bases at J, with 18 bases in the middle. There are 18 residues in the CDR3. CDR3 in amino acids: CASSLARDYRELYNEQFF. For the CDR3, the DNA is TGTGCCAGCAGCTTAGCGCGCGACTACAGGGAACTCTACAATGAGCAGTTCTTC.

The genes are TRBV11-2 and TRBJ2-7; 8 bases fit TRBD1. Germline loops: CDR1 SGHAT, CDR2 FQNNGV. J gave up 1 base and V 4 bases, and 6 bases lay outside the gene matches. The CDR3 length is 15 residues. The CDR3 spells CASSWGTGPSYEQYF. CDR3 in DNA: TGTGCCAGCAGCTGGGGGACAGGTCCTTCCTACGAGCAGTACTTC. Full variable domain (missing parts from reference TRBV11-2 and TRBJ2-7): EAGVAQSPRYKIIEKRQSVAFWCNPISGHATLYWYQQILGQGPKLLIQFQNNGVVDDSQLPKDRFSAERLKGVDSTLKIQPAKLEDSAVYLCASSWGTGPSYEQYFGPGTRLTVT.